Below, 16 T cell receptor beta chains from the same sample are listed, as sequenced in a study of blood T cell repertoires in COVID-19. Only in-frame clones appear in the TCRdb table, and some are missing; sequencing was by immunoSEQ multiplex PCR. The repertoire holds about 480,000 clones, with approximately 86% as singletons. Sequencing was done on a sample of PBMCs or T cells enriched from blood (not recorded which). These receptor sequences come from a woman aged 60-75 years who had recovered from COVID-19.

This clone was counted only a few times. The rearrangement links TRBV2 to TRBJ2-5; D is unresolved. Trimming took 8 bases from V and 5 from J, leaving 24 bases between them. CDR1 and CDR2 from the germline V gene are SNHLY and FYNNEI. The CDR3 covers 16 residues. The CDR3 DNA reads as TGTGCCAGCCTGTCTCCACCCCGTCTAGTGATGGAGACCCAGTACTTC. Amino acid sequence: CASLSPPRLVMETQYF.

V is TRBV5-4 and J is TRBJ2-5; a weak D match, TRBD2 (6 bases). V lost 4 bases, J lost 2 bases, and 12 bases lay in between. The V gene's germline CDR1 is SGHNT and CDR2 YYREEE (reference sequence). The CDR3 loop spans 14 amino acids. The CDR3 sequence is CASSTGTFQETQYF. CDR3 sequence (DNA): TGTGCCAGCAGCACCGGGACTTTTCAAGAGACCCAGTACTTC.

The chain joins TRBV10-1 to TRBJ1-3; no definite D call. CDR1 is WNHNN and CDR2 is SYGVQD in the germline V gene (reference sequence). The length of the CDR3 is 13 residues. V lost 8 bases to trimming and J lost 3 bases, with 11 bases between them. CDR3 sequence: CASQEGFGNTIYF. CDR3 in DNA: TGCGCCAGCCAAGAGGGTTTTGGAAACACCATATATTTT.

DNA for the CDR3: TGTGCCAGCACCTTATTTGAGGGGGGGAATTCACCCCTCCACTTT. It encodes CASTLFEGGNSPLHF. The chain has TRBV2 and TRBJ1-6; tentatively, D is TRBD1 (6 bases). This CDR3 is built from 15 residues. Germline CDR1 is SNHLY and CDR2 is FYNNEI. V was cut by 7 bases and J by 7 bases, with 17 bases left in between. Full variable domain (outside the CDR3, taken from reference TRBV2 and TRBJ1-6): EPEVTQTPSHQVTQMGQEVILRCVPISNHLYFYWYRQILGQKVEFLVSFYNNEISEKSEIFDDQFSVERPDGSNFTLKIRSTKLEDSAMYFCASTLFEGGNSPLHFGNGTRLTVT.

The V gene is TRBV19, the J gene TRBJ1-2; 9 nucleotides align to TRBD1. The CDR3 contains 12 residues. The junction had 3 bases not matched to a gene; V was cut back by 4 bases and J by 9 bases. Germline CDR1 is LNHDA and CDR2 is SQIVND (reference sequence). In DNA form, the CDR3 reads TGTGCCAGTAGTAGACAGGGGGAGCGCTACACCTTC. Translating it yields CASSRQGERYTF.

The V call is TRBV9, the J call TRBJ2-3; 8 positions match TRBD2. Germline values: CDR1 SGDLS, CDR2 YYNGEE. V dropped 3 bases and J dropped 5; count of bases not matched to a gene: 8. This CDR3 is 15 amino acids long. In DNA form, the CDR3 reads TGTGCCAGCAGCGCCGAGGGACTAGAGAGAGATACGCAGTATTTT. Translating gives CASSAEGLERDTQYF.

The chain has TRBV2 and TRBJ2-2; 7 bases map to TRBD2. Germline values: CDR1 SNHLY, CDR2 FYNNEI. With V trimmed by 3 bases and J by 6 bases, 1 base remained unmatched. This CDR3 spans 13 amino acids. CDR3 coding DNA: TGTGCCAGCAGTGACACTAGCGCCGGGGAGCTGTTTTTT. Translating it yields CASSDTSAGELFF. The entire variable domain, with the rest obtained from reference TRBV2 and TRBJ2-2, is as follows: EPEVTQTPSHQVTQMGQEVILRCVPISNHLYFYWYRQILGQKVEFLVSFYNNEISEKSEIFDDQFSVERPDGSNFTLKIRSTKLEDSAMYFCASSDTSAGELFFGEGSRLTVL.

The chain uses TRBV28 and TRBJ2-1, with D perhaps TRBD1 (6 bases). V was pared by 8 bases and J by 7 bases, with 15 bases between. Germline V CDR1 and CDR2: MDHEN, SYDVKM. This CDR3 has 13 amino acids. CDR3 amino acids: CASLPRGRNEQFF. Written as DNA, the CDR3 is TGTGCCAGCCTCCCTAGGGGGAGAAATGAGCAGTTCTTC.

Here the CDR3 reads CASSHPTEGDRLNNEQFF. The DNA for the CDR3 is TGTGCCAGCAGCCACCCAACGGAAGGGGACAGATTAAACAATGAGCAGTTCTTC. The chain links TRBV9 to TRBJ2-1; 7 nucleotides agree with TRBD1. This CDR3 has 18 residues. Germline V gene sequence: CDR1 SGDLS, CDR2 YYNGEE. J gave up 5 bases and V 4 bases, and 18 bases lay outside the gene matches. Looking up the rest from reference TRBV9 and TRBJ2-1 gives the full variable domain: DSGVTQTPKHLITATGQRVTLRCSPRSGDLSVYWYQQSLDQGLQFLIQYYNGEERAKGNILERFSAQQFPDLHSELNLSSLELGDSALYFCASSHPTEGDRLNNEQFFGPGTRLTVL.

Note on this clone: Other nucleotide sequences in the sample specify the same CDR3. The CDR3: CASSPRLAGDTQYF. The DNA of the CDR3 is TGTGCCAGCAGCCCCCGGCTAGCGGGAGATACGCAGTATTTT. The rearrangement links TRBV13 to TRBJ2-3; 8 nucleotides agree with TRBD2. After removal of 5 bases from V and 5 bases from J, the junction contained 6 bases not matched to a gene. The germline gives CDR1 PRHDT, CDR2 FYEKMQ (reference sequence). The CDR3 is made up of 14 amino acids. Together with reference TRBV13 and TRBJ2-3, the CDR3 gives the full variable domain: AAGVIQSPRHLIKEKRETATLKCYPIPRHDTVYWYQQGPGQDPQFLISFYEKMQSDKGSIPDRFSAQQFSDYHSELNMSSLELGDSALYFCASSPRLAGDTQYFGPGTRLTVL.

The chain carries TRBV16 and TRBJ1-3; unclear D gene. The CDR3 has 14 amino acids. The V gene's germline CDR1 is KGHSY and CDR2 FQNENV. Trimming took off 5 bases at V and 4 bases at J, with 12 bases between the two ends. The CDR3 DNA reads TGTGCCAGCAGCGCCCCTCCGGGGGGAAACACCATATATTTT. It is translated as CASSAPPGGNTIYF.

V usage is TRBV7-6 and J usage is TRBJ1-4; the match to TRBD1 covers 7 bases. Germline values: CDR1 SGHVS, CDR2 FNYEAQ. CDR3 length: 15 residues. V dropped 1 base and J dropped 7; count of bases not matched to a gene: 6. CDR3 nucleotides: TGTGCCAGCAGCTTAGGTACAGGGGAGCGTGAAAAACTGTTTTTT. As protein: CASSLGTGEREKLFF.

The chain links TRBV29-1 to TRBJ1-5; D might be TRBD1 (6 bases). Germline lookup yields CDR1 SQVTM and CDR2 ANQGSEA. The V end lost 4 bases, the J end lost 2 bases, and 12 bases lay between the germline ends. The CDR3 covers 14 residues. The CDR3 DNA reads TGCAGCGTTGTGACAGGTGGTGGCAATCAGCCCCAGCATTTT. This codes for CSVVTGGGNQPQHF.

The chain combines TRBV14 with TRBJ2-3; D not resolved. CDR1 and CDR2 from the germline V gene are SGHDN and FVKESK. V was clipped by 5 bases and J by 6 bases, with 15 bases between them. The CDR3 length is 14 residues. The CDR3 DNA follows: TGTGCCAGCAGCACCTACCCCGGTTTTGATACGCAGTATTTT. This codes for CASSTYPGFDTQYF.

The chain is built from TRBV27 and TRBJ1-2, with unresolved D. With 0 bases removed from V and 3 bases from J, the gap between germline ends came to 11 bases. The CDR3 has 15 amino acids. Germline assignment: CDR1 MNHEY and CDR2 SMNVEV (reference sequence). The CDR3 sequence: CASSLSSTGYYGYTF. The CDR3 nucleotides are TGTGCCAGCAGTTTATCCTCCACTGGTTACTATGGCTACACCTTC.

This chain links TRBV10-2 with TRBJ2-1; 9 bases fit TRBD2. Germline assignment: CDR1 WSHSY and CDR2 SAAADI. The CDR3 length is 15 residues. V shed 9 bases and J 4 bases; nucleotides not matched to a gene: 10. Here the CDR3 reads CASWQSGGPYNEQFF. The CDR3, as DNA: TGCGCCAGTTGGCAGAGCGGGGGGCCATACAATGAGCAGTTCTTC.